These 3 T cell receptor beta chains were all obtained from the same sample, sequenced in a study of cytomegalovirus exposure and HLA in healthy donors. The PCR was carried out with 60 Vbeta primers and 13 Jbeta primers. The protocol was immunoSEQ multiplex PCR, while the TCRdb copy is restricted to in-frame clones and leaves out a portion. The sample includes 110,000 or so clones, about 77% seen only once; the top ten take around 5.8%. Sequenced: PBMCs. These receptors were obtained from a woman aged 30 to 39 in good health and CMV-seropositive.

The chain is built from TRBV6-5 and TRBJ2-1; the match to TRBD2 covers 12 bases. This CDR3 region has 14 residues. The V and J ends lost 6 bases and 6 bases, in that order; junction bases with no gene match: 3. CDR1 is MNHEY, CDR2 SVGAGI, per germline. The chain's CDR3 is CASRASGRVNEQFF. CDR3 in DNA: TGTGCCAGCAGGGCTAGCGGGAGGGTCAATGAGCAGTTCTTC.

The gene calls are TRBV5-4 and TRBJ2-3; D might be TRBD1 (6 bases). The CDR3 contains 15 residues. The ends were cut back, 0 bases at V and 7 bases at J, with 15 bases in the middle. Looked up from germline, CDR1 is SGHNT and CDR2 is YYREEE (reference sequence). The CDR3 sequence: CASSLATGIRNTQYF. For the CDR3, the DNA is TGTGCCAGCAGCTTGGCAACAGGGATTCGAAATACGCAGTATTTT.

The rearrangement links TRBV30 to TRBJ1-4; D gene ambiguous. The CDR3 covers 12 residues. CDR1 is GTSNPN and CDR2 is SVGIG in the germline V gene (reference sequence). Deletions cut 4 bases from V and 3 bases from J, with 6 bases between. The CDR3, as DNA: TGTGCCTGGAACAACCCTAATGAAAAACTGTTTTTT. This encodes CAWNNPNEKLFF.